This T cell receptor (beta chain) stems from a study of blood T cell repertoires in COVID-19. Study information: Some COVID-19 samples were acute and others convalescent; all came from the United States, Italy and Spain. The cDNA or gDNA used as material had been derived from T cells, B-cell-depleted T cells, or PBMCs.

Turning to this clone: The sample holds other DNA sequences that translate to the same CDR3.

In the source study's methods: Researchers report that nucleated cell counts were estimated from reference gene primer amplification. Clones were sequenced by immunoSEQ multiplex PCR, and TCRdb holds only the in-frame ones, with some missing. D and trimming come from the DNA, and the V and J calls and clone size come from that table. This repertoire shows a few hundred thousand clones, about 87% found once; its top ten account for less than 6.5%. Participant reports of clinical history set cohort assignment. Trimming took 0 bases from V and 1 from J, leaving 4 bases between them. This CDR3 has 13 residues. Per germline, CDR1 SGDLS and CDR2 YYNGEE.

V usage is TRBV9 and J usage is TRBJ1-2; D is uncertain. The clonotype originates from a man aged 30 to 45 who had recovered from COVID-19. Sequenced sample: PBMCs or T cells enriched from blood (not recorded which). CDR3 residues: CASSVDINYGYTF. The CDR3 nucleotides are TGTGCCAGCAGCGTAGATATTAACTATGGCTACACCTTC.